This T cell receptor (beta chain) was recorded in a study of Ad26.COV2.S vaccination and SARS-CoV-2 variants. V was clipped by 5 bases and J by 0 bases, with 7 bases between them. CDR3 length: 13 amino acids. Germline lookup yields CDR1 SGHVS and CDR2 FQNEAQ. Clones were sequenced by immunoSEQ multiplex PCR, and TCRdb holds only the in-frame ones, with some missing. The sample lists roughly 140,000 clones; 70% to 90% were seen once. The TCR comes from a human donor who had recovered from COVID-19. Sequenced here: peripheral blood, sampled after recovery from COVID-19. The rearrangement links TRBV7-8 to TRBJ1-1, with D perhaps matching TRBD1 (5 bases). CDR3 region: CASSTGVNTEAFF. Written as DNA, the CDR3 is TGTGCCAGCAGCACAGGTGTGAACACTGAAGCTTTCTTT.